This T cell receptor beta chain was obtained from a study of T-cell reconstitution after alpha-beta-depleted transplantation in children. This clonotype was seen more than once but under ten times. The CDR3 extends over 14 amino acids. CDR1 is MNHNS, CDR2 SASEGT, per germline. Losses at the gene ends were 5 bases for V and 0 bases for J; bases not matched to a gene: 1. Using unique molecular identifiers, the investigators prepared the TCRbeta library. TCRdb redid the calling of the PCR reads with MiXCR, one entry per CDR3 protein. Of a few hundred thousand distinct CDR3 sequences listed, about an eighth were seen once; the top ten hold around 4.1%.

The sequence was obtained from a human donor who donated a stem cell graft to a child with Fanconi anemia. This chain links TRBV6-1 with TRBJ1-3, with 7 bases matching TRBD1. Sequenced material: PBMCs, taken from the stem cell graft. Here the CDR3 reads CASSRQGSGNTIYF. CDR3 in DNA: TGTGCCAGCAGTAGACAGGGCTCTGGAAACACCATATATTTT.